This T cell receptor beta chain was sequenced during a study of blood T cell repertoires in COVID-19. The protocol was immunoSEQ multiplex PCR, while the TCRdb copy is restricted to in-frame clones and leaves out a portion. The table lists about 160,000 clones, 80% to 85% of them singletons. From germline, CDR1 is SGHTA and CDR2 FQGNSA. V lost 3 bases and J lost 9, with 17 bases in between. This CDR3 comprises 15 residues. Individuals drawn from 24 US areas were roughly 18 to 95 years old. The receptor was isolated from a woman aged 50 to 60 who had recovered from COVID-19. This chain uses TRBV7-2 with TRBJ1-4; D remains ambiguous. Sequencing was done on a sample of PBMCs or T cells enriched from blood (not recorded which). The CDR3 bases are TGTGCCAGCAGCTTCCCTGAGGCCCGAGGGCAAAAACTGTTTTTT. Residues: CASSFPEARGQKLFF.